These T cell receptor beta chains were read from a single sample in a study of metastatic and nonmetastatic thyroid tumors. TCRdb re-analyzed the PCR reads using MiXCR. The sample yields around 12,000 clones, more than 30% seen once. Sequences were obtained from tumor tissue. Receptors were obtained from a female donor with papillary thyroid cancer or a benign thyroid nodule (not recorded which). Some clones in this sample may be carry-over from other donors' samples. CDR3s include the opening cysteine and the closing phenylalanine or tryptophan. The D gene is left open where the match is weak. The size of a clone is reported for some rows only, either as once, few or many, or as a class for expanded clones.

TRBJ2-3 many TRBV4-1 TRBD2 CASSQDIAGGIDTQYF TGCGCCAGCAGCCAAGATATAGCGGGGGGTATCGATACGCAGTATTTT
TRBJ1-3 . TRBV5-5 . CASQQWNSGNTIYF TGTGCCAGCCAACAGTGGAACTCTGGAAACACCATATATTTT
TRBJ2-7 few TRBV6-1 TRBD2 CASRRTSEYEQYF TGTGCCAGCAGACGGACTAGCGAGTACGAGCAGTACTTC
TRBJ1-5 few TRBV6-1 . CASSEVQAVHPQHF TGTGCCAGCAGTGAAGTCCAGGCAGTCCATCCCCAGCATTTT
TRBJ2-7 . TRBV6-1 . CASSEKMGAGRVKYEQYF TGTGCCAGCAGTGAAAAAATGGGGGCAGGGCGCGTAAAGTACGAGCAGTACTTC
TRBJ1-4 many TRBV20-1 . CSARGNRYNEKLFF TGCAGTGCTAGAGGGAACAGGTATAATGAAAAACTGTTTTTT
TRBJ1-2 medium-sized TRBV6-5 TRBD1 CASSYARDRGFGYTF TGTGCCAGCAGTTACGCCCGGGACAGGGGATTTGGCTACACCTTC
TRBJ1-5 many TRBV6-1 . CASSLEGSGNQPQHF TGTGCCAGCAGCCTCGAAGGGTCGGGCAATCAGCCCCAGCATTTT
TRBJ2-3 few TRBV30 . CAWCQGDTDTQYF TGTGCCTGGTGCCAGGGAGACACAGATACGCAGTATTTT
TRBJ2-7 . TRBV5-5 TRBD2 CASSFSAGGIIDEQYF TGTGCCAGCAGCTTTTCAGCGGGAGGGATCATCGACGAGCAGTACTTC
TRBJ1-1 medium-sized TRBV18 . CASSALDRSNTEAFF TGTGCCAGCTCAGCGTTGGACAGATCGAACACTGAAGCTTTCTTT
TRBJ2-7 . TRBV6-1 . CSSGSTASYEQYF TGTTCCAGCGGGTCGACGGCCTCCTACGAGCAGTACTTC
TRBJ1-2 . TRBV6-5 . CASITPGDLAYGYTF TGTGCCAGCATTACCCCAGGGGACCTTGCATATGGCTACACCTTC
TRBJ1-1 few TRBV20-1 . CSAREGGRGGNTEAFF TGCAGTGCTAGAGAGGGGGGAAGAGGGGGAAACACTGAAGCTTTCTTT
TRBJ2-3 few TRBV27 . CASRRQGGGTDTQYF TGTGCCAGCAGGAGACAGGGAGGGGGCACAGATACGCAGTATTTT
TRBJ1-5 medium-sized TRBV30 . CAWSGAFNQPQHF TGTGCCTGGAGTGGGGCGTTCAATCAGCCCCAGCATTTT
TRBJ2-5 . TRBV19 . CASSTRVAETQYF TGTGCCAGTAGTACGAGGGTCGCAGAGACCCAGTACTTC
TRBJ2-7 medium-sized TRBV7-2 TRBD2 CASSPTSGQGYEQYF TGTGCCAGCAGCCCCACTAGCGGGCAAGGGTACGAGCAGTACTTC
TRBJ1-2 . TRBV5-1 . CASSLGPETFYGYTF TGCGCCAGCAGCTTGGGTCCAGAAACTTTCTATGGCTACACCTTC
TRBJ2-3 . TRBV18 . CASSPKGLGDTQYF TGTGCCAGCTCACCTAAGGGGCTGGGAGATACGCAGTATTTT
TRBJ1-1 . TRBV20-1 . CSASLSGNTEAFF TGCAGTGCTAGCCTGTCCGGGAACACTGAAGCTTTCTTT
TRBJ2-7 . TRBV20-1 TRBD1 CSATGEGVKEQYF TGCAGTGCCACAGGGGAAGGGGTGAAGGAGCAGTACTTC
TRBJ2-5 medium-sized TRBV18 . CASSPARLETQYF TGTGCCAGCTCACCCGCTCGCCTGGAGACCCAGTACTTC
TRBJ2-1 few TRBV5-1 TRBD2 CASSTTSGSYNEQFF TGCGCCAGCAGCACTACTAGCGGGTCCTACAATGAGCAGTTCTTC
TRBJ2-6 . TRBV4-2 . CASSQDRAGPSGANVLTF TGTGCCAGCAGCCAAGATAGGGCGGGACCGTCTGGGGCCAACGTCCTGACTTTC
TRBJ1-2 . TRBV20-1 . CSASIGGKDGYTF TGCAGTGCTAGTATAGGGGGGAAGGACGGCTACACCTTC
TRBJ2-1 . TRBV28 . CASSLGGSNLYNEQFF TGTGCCAGCAGTTTAGGGGGGAGTAATCTCTACAATGAGCAGTTCTTC
TRBJ1-2 medium-sized TRBV6-1 . CASRGSGGYTF TGTGCCAGCAGGGGGTCGGGTGGCTACACCTTC
TRBJ1-5 few TRBV28 . CASSFPGILTPQHF TGTGCCAGCAGTTTTCCAGGTATCCTTACGCCCCAGCATTTT
TRBJ2-7 . TRBV20-1 . CSATDMAAYEQYF TGCAGTGCAACGGACATGGCCGCCTACGAGCAGTACTTC
TRBJ2-2 medium-sized TRBV20-1 TRBD2 CSARDYATSGGVRNTGELFF TGCAGTGCTAGAGATTACGCAACTAGCGGGGGGGTCAGGAACACCGGGGAGCTGTTTTTT
TRBJ1-3 medium-sized TRBV12-5 . CASGLTGGNTIYF TGTGCTAGTGGTTTGACAGGGGGAAACACCATATATTTT
TRBJ2-5 . TRBV27 . CASRENSWGRGETQYF TGTGCCAGCAGGGAAAACAGCTGGGGGCGAGGTGAGACCCAGTACTTC
TRBJ1-1 medium-sized TRBV19 . CASSIDLRNTEAFF TGTGCCAGTAGTATTGACCTAAGGAACACTGAAGCTTTCTTT
TRBJ2-7 few TRBV6-6 . CASSYVQFNEQYF TGTGCCAGCAGTTACGTCCAGTTTAACGAGCAGTACTTC
TRBJ2-6 many TRBV7-3 . CASSRYSGANVLTF TGTGCCAGCAGTCGATACTCTGGGGCCAACGTCCTGACTTTC
TRBJ2-7 medium-sized TRBV7-2 . CASSLNRDYEQYF TGTGCCAGCAGCTTAAACCGGGACTACGAGCAGTACTTC
TRBJ2-3 . TRBV20-1 TRBD2 CSAPAGGWGTDTQYF TGCAGTGCCCCAGCGGGGGGTTGGGGCACAGATACGCAGTATTTT